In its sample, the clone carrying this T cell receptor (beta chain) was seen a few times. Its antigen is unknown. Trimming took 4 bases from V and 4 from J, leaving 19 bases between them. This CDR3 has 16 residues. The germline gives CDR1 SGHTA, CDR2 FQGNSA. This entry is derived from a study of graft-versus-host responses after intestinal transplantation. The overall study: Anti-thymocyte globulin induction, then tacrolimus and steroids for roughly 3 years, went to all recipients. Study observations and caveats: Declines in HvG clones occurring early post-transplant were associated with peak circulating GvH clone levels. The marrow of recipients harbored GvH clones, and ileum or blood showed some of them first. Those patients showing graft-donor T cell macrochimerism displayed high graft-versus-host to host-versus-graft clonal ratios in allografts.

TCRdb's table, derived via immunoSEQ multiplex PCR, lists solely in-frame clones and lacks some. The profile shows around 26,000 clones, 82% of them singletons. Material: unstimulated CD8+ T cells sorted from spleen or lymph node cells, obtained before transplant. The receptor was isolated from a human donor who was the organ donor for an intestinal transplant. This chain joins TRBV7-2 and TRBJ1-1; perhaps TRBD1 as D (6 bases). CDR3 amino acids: CASSSPGHTFPTEAFF. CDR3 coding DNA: TGTGCCAGCAGCTCCCCGGGACACACTTTTCCCACTGAAGCTTTCTTT.